This TCR beta chain was retrieved from a study of cytomegalovirus exposure and HLA in healthy donors. Whole-study results and caveats: A later analysis reportedly identified an Asian-associated ancestry cluster as carrying fewer N-insertions than the approximately 730-donor mean. For most TCR beta V segments, an earlier analysis put the productive rate at about 87% or about 30% of the time. In a later analysis, a missense DCLRE1C variant was linked to TCR beta V- and J-gene trimming.

Concerning this clone itself: Its antigen remains unidentified.

PCR employed 60 Vbeta and 13 Jbeta primers. Measured with immunoSEQ multiplex PCR; TCRdb has only the in-frame clones, and not every one. The sample consists of some 180,000 clones, around 80% of them appearing once. The germline V gene encodes CDR1 SGHNT and CDR2 YYREEE (reference sequence). The length of the CDR3 is 14 residues. V was shortened by 0 bases and J by 4 bases, with 10 bases between the two germline ends. Sequenced material: PBMCs. The V call is TRBV5-4, the J call TRBJ2-5; no clear D gene. This clonotype was obtained from a woman aged 55-75 years in good health and CMV-seropositive. CDR3 amino acids: CASSLGLVGETQYF. The DNA for the CDR3 is TGTGCCAGCAGCTTGGGGCTAGTAGGAGAGACCCAGTACTTC. Together with reference TRBV5-4 and TRBJ2-5, the CDR3 gives the full variable domain: ETGVTQSPTHLIKTRGQQVTLRCSSQSGHNTVSWYQQALGQGPQFIFQYYREEENGRGNFPPRFSGLQFPNYSSELNVNALELDDSALYLCASSLGLVGETQYFGPGTRLLVL.